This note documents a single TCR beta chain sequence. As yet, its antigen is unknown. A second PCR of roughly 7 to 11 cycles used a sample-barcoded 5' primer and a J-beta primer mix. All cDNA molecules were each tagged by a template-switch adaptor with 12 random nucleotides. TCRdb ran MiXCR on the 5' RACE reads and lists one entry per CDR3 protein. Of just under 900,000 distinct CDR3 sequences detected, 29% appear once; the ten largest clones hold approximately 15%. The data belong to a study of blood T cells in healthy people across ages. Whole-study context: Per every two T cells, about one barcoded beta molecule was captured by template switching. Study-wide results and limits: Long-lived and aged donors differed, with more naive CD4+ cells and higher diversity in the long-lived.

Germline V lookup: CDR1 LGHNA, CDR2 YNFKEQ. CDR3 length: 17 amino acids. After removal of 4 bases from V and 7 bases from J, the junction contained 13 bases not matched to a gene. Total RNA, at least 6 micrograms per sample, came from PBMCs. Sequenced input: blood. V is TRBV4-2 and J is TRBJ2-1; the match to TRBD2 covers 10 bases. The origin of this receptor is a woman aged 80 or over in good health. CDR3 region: CASSPGPRAGGQNEQFF. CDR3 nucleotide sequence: TGTGCCAGCAGCCCCGGGCCCCGAGCGGGGGGGCAGAATGAGCAGTTCTTC.